Detailed here is one TCR beta chain. It has no known antigen specificity. Base-call qualities are not available, and no considerably larger clone is one nucleotide away. This sample stems from a study of Ad26.COV2.S vaccination and SARS-CoV-2 variants (dated by TCRdb to the early 2020s). At the level of the whole study: Donors in the vaccine arm were drawn from COV1001, a phase I-IIa trial of Ad26.COV2.S in healthy adults that was multicentre, randomized, double-blind and placebo-controlled. The TCR-sequenced set comprised around 30 samples: some 20 Ad26.COV2.S vaccine recipients, 5 placebo recipients and 8 SARS-CoV-2 convalescent individuals. TCRbeta repertoire sequencing was used to assess the specificity and breadth of SARS-CoV-2-reactive T cell receptors after Ad26.COV2.S vaccination. Throughout the experiments and outcome assessment, investigators stayed blinded to trial group allocation. Participants in the trial were split at random into five groups of five each, receiving low-dose or high-dose Ad26.COV2.S once or twice, or else placebo on both occasions. Ad26.COV2.S was given intramuscularly at 5x10^10 or 1x10^11 viral particles, as a single shot or as two shots 56 days apart. Study-wide conclusions, independent of this receptor: Non-spike TCR breadth was comparable between vaccine and placebo recipients, consistent with the vaccine containing only spike. The study was not powered to compare responses between vaccine doses or regimens. Substantial breadth of spike-specific CD8+ and CD4+ T cell responses was reported after vaccination. The authors noted that total T cell responses may have been underestimated by the TCR breadth and depth analyses. Ad26.COV2.S recipients had higher spike-specific TCR breadth than placebo recipients (P = 0.0014).

For CDR1 and CDR2, the germline V gene lists LGHNA and YNFKEQ. After removal of 0 bases from V and 2 bases from J, the junction retains 14 bases not matched to a gene. The CDR3 sequence holds 20 residues, the cysteine and phenylalanine included. Only the CDR3 region is kept as DNA, spanning 60 bases read in frame from base 1. The treatment or condition label, read with the paper, signifies: some 19 received Ad26.COV2.S at low or high dose, single or two shots; several received placebo; per-sample allocation not given. For vaccine and placebo recipients, repertoires were sequenced using samples collected on day 63 after the first injection. In Cohort 1b, about 25 adults aged 18-55 years were enrolled at a single site in Boston, USA, between 29 July and 7 August 2020. As a vaccine, Ad26.COV2.S was a replication-incompetent adenovirus type 26 vector that expressed a prefusion-stabilized SARS-CoV-2 spike protein derived from the original Wuhan strain.

The immunoSEQ Assay was used to sequence TCRbeta CDR3 regions. After extraction, genomic DNA underwent amplification by bias-controlled multiplex PCR, followed by high-throughput sequencing. On the authors' methods: Collapsing and filtering of sequences were performed to quantify the absolute abundance of each unique TCRbeta CDR3 region. T cell fraction was estimated by normalization of TCRbeta template counts to usable DNA, with usable DNA being measured through amplification of reference genes present in all nucleated cells. Repertoire TCRs were annotated as SARS-CoV-2-specific when V gene, CDR3 amino acid sequence and J gene were exactly matched to a known reactive TCR set. MIRA supplied the reference SARS-CoV-2 TCR set, which was filtered for enrichment in COVID-19-positive ImmuneCODE repertoires so that public or cross-reactive TCRs were removed. Drawing on the MIRA antigens, annotated TCRs were analysed further at the level of specific ORF or position within ORF. Depth was the summed frequency of annotated unique rearrangements, while breadth was defined as annotated unique rearrangements over total unique productive rearrangements. TCR breadth was compared between groups using two-sided Wilcoxon rank-sum tests. Entries here come from immuneACCESS through TCRdb and include only in-frame sequences with V and J called. Some clones fail to appear in such tables; in the studies checked, an unresolved V gene covers under half of the shortfall, and the cause of the remainder is unknown. The V and J calls and clone size were taken over from that table, and D and trimming were inferred from the DNA. Within this sample are 430,000 or so clones, with 75% to 95% of them counted one time only. The ten most abundant clones make up 12% of the sample.

This specimen consisted of peripheral blood, obtained in a trial of Ad26.COV2.S vaccine versus placebo. The source is a person aged 18 to 59 who received the Ad26.COV2.S COVID-19 vaccine or a placebo. Recombination joined TRBV4-2 with TRBJ2-1, and 9 junction bases match TRBD2. The CDR3 amino acid sequence is: CASSQEPAGGLANPYNEQFF. The nucleotides read TGTGCCAGCAGCCAAGAACCGGCCGGGGGACTAGCCAATCCCTACAATGAGCAGTTCTTC.